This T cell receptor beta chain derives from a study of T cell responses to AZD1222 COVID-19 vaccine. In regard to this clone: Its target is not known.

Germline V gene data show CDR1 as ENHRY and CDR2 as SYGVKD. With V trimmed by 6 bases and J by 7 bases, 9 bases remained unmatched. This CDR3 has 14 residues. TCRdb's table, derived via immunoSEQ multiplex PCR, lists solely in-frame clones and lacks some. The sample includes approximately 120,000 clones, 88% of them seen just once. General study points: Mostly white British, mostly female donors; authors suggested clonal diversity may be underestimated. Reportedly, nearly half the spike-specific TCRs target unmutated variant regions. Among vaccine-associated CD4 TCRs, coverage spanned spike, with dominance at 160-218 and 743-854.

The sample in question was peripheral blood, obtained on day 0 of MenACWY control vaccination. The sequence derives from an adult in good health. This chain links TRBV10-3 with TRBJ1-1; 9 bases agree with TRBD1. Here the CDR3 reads CAISLGQGSDEAFF. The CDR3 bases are TGTGCCATCAGCTTGGGACAGGGTTCTGATGAAGCTTTCTTT.